The next 16 T cell receptor beta chains were all read from a single sample in a study of a mutant IDH1 vaccine in newly diagnosed glioma. The time point was: week 11, during vaccination. The vaccine gave 300 ug of a 20-mer mutant IDH1 peptide subcutaneously per dose. The data were produced by immunoSEQ multiplex PCR, yet TCRdb's version contains in-frame clones alone and is incomplete. Among 25,000 to 35,000 clones listed, around 87% were seen once. These receptors have no known antigen. The input for sequencing was PBMCs, taken from a glioma patient whose treatment included an IDH1 peptide vaccine. These receptors all stem from a man between 18 and 29 years old with glioma.

The count of this clone is one. The chain couples TRBV9 to TRBJ2-5; 8 nucleotides match TRBD2. In germline, CDR1 is SGDLS, CDR2 YYNGEE. The CDR3 has 16 amino acids. The J segment lost 7 bases and the V segment lost 3 bases, leaving 14 bases of the junction unmatched. The CDR3 region has the DNA TGTGCCAGCAGCGCCCAGACTAGCGCCGCTTTGGGGACCCAGTACTTC. Amino acids: CASSAQTSAALGTQYF.

The rearrangement joins TRBV5-1 to TRBJ2-7; TRBD2 matches at 12 bases. V was clipped by 4 bases and J by 7 bases; unmatched bases: 9. The germline gives CDR1 SGHRS, CDR2 YFSETQ. There are 15 residues in the CDR3. CDR3 coding DNA: TGCGCCAGCAGCCCGGGGGGAACTAGCGGGAGGGAGCAGTACTTC. It specifies CASSPGGTSGREQYF.

The gene calls are TRBV6-5 and TRBJ2-7; possible D gene TRBD1, 6 bases. The germline V and J ends were trimmed by 6 bases and 3 bases, with 12 bases remaining between them. Germline V CDR1 and CDR2: MNHEY, SVGAGI. CDR3 length equals 13 residues. The CDR3 nucleotides read TGTGCCAGCAGACTAGGGGGAAGCTACGAGCAGTACTTC. Residues: CASRLGGSYEQYF.

This chain joins TRBV6-6 and TRBJ2-5; D gene ambiguous. Germline V gene lookup returns CDR1 MNHNY and CDR2 SVGAGI (reference sequence). This CDR3 is built from 12 residues. Trimming removed 0 bases at V and 5 bases at J, with 4 bases between. The CDR3 DNA sequence: TGTGCCAGCAGTTACTCGTGGGAGACCCAGTACTTC. It is translated as CASSYSWETQYF.

The chain employs TRBV9 and TRBJ2-6; D possibly corresponds to TRBD2 (5 bases). Germline CDR1 SGDLS, CDR2 YYNGEE. This CDR3 spans 16 amino acids. Between the trimmed V and J ends, which lost 7 bases and 0 bases, there was a span of 14 bases. The CDR3 protein is CASAILGDSGANVLTF. CDR3 DNA sequence: TGTGCCAGCGCCATTCTCGGGGACTCTGGGGCCAACGTCCTGACTTTC. The whole variable domain, filled in from reference TRBV9 and TRBJ2-6, reads DSGVTQTPKHLITATGQRVTLRCSPRSGDLSVYWYQQSLDQGLQFLIQYYNGEERAKGNILERFSAQQFPDLHSELNLSSLELGDSALYFCASAILGDSGANVLTFGAGSRLTVL.

The chain combines TRBV30 with TRBJ1-3; no reliable D call. Germline V lookup: CDR1 GTSNPN, CDR2 SVGIG (reference sequence). The CDR3 consists of 15 residues. CDR3 nucleotides: TGTGCATGGGGAGGGTACGAAAGCTCTGGAAACACCATATATTTT. Translation: CAWGGYESSGNTIYF.

This clone appeared a few times. The CDR3 DNA reads TGTGCCAGTAGTATAGGGGCGGGCGACAATGAGCAGTTCTTC. This encodes CASSIGAGDNEQFF. J is TRBJ2-1 and V is TRBV19; tentatively, D is TRBD2 (5 bases). V lost 1 base and J lost 5, with 9 bases in between. Germline V gene lookup returns CDR1 LNHDA and CDR2 SQIVND (reference sequence). The CDR3 extends over 14 amino acids.

The chain carries TRBV10-1 and TRBJ2-7; D not certain. Trimming removed 3 bases at V and 3 bases at J, with 18 bases between. Germline V gene lookup returns CDR1 WNHNN and CDR2 SYGVQD (reference sequence). The CDR3 has 16 amino acids. CDR3 sequence: CASSEQLSQANYEQYF. The DNA of the CDR3 is TGCGCCAGCAGTGAACAATTGTCGCAGGCAAACTACGAGCAGTACTTC.

The chain recombines TRBV6-5 with TRBJ2-1; a possible D gene is TRBD2 (6 bases). Trimming stripped 8 bases from V and 3 bases from J, with 8 bases between. The CDR3 extends over 12 amino acids. CDR1 is MNHEY and CDR2 is SVGAGI in the germline V gene. The chain's CDR3 is CASGRSYNEQFF. The CDR3, as DNA: TGTGCCAGCGGGAGGAGCTACAATGAGCAGTTCTTC.

The chain carries TRBV5-1 and TRBJ1-1; D is undetermined. CDR3 size: 11 residues. Trimming stripped 4 bases from V and 8 bases from J, with 9 bases between. Germline V gene sequence: CDR1 SGHRS, CDR2 YFSETQ. CDR3 nucleotides: TGCGCCAGCAGCCTAGGGTTGGAAGCTTTCTTT. Translating it yields CASSLGLEAFF.

This chain uses TRBV18 with TRBJ1-5; no clear D. This CDR3 has 14 residues. The germline V and J ends were trimmed by 2 bases and 4 bases, with 9 bases remaining between them. Germline V CDR1 and CDR2: KGHSH, LQKENI. The CDR3 coding sequence is TGTGCCAGCTCACCAACAGAAGTGAATCAGCCCCAGCATTTT. Encoded protein: CASSPTEVNQPQHF.

The chain recombines TRBV4-2 with TRBJ2-3; D is ambiguous. CDR3 size: 16 residues. V lost 0 bases to trimming and J lost 0 bases, with 10 bases between them. Germline CDR1 reads LGHNA; CDR2 reads YNFKEQ. Written as DNA, the CDR3 is TGTGCCAGCAGCCAAGATCCCCATACCAGCACAGATACGCAGTATTTT. Amino acid sequence: CASSQDPHTSTDTQYF.

V gene TRBV5-4 combines with J gene TRBJ2-7, with no clear D. V was pared by 0 bases and J by 0 bases, with 7 bases between. Germline V lookup: CDR1 SGHNT, CDR2 YYREEE (reference sequence). The CDR3 consists of 14 residues. CDR3 nucleotide sequence: TGTGCCAGCAGCTTGGTGGTAGGCTCCTACGAGCAGTACTTC. Encoded protein: CASSLVVGSYEQYF.

The chain joins TRBV5-4 to TRBJ1-2, with D possibly TRBD1 on 6 matching bases. The germline V gene encodes CDR1 SGHNT and CDR2 YYREEE (reference sequence). Between the trimmed V and J ends, which lost 4 bases and 2 bases, there was a span of 12 bases. The CDR3 loop spans 14 amino acids. The CDR3 here is CASSLGGVNYGYTF. The CDR3, as DNA: TGTGCCAGCAGCCTGGGGGGCGTAAACTATGGCTACACCTTC.

The chain joins TRBV18 to TRBJ2-7, with TRBD1 matching 7 bases. CDR3 size: 15 residues. Germline-derived CDR1 and CDR2 are KGHSH and LQKENI. V trimming: 3 bases; J trimming: 2 bases; junction bases outside the gene matches: 7. Written as DNA, the CDR3 is TGTGCCAGCTCACCTTTCGGGACAGAAGCCTACGAGCAGTACTTC. Translation: CASSPFGTEAYEQYF. Using reference TRBV18 and TRBJ2-7 for the parts outside the CDR3, the full variable domain is NAGVMQNPRHLVRRRGQEARLRCSPMKGHSHVYWYRQLPEEGLKFMVYLQKENIIDESGMPKERFSAEFPKEGPSILRIQQVVRGDSAAYFCASSPFGTEAYEQYFGPGTRLTVT.

A remark on this clone: The same CDR3 can be traced to other DNA sequences in this sample. J is TRBJ1-1 and V is TRBV5-1, with D perhaps matching TRBD1 (6 bases). Trimming left V 0 bases short and J 4 bases short, with 7 bases between. The germline CDR1 and CDR2 sequences are SGHRS and YFSETQ. CDR3 length: 13 amino acids. CDR3 DNA sequence: TGCGCCAGCAGCTTGGGACAGGCCACTGAAGCTTTCTTT. Amino acids: CASSLGQATEAFF.